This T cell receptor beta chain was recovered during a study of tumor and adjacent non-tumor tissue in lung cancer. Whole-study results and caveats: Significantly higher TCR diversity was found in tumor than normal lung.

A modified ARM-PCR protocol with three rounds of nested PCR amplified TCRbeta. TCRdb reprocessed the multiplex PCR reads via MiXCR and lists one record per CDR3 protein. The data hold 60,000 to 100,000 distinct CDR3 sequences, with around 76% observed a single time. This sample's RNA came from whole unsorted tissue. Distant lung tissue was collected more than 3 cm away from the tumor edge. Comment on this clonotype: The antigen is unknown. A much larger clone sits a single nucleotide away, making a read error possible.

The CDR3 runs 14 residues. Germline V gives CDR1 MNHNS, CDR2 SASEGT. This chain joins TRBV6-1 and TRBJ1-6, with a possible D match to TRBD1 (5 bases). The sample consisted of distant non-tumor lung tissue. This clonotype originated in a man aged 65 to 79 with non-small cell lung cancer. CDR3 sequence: CASREQGGNSHLHF. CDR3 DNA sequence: TGTGCCAGCAGGGAGCAGGGAGGGAATTCACACCTCCACTTT.